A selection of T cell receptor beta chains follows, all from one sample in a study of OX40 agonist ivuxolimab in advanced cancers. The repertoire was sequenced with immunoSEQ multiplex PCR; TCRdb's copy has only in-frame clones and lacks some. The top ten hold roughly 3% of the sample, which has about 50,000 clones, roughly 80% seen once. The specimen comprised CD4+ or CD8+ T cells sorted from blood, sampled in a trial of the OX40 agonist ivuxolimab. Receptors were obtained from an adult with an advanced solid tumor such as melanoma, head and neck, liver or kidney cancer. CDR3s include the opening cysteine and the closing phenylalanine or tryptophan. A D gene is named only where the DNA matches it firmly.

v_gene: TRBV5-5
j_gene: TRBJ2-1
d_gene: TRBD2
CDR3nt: TGTGCCAGCAGCTTGGTTGGACTAGTGGTTGGGAATGAGCAGTTCTTC
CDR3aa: CASSLVGLVVGNEQFF

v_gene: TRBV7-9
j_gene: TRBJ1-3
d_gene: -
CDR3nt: TGTGCCAGCAGTTTCGGGCCCTCTGGAAACACCATATATTTT
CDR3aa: CASSFGPSGNTIYF

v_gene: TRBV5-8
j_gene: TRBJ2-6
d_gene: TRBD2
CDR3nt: TGTGCCAGCAGCGGGAGGGTGACTGACGTCCTGACTTTC
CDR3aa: CASSGRVTDVLTF

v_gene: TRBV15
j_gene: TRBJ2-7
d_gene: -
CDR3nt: TGTGCCACCAGCAGAGATTTGGTCTACGAGCAGTACTTC
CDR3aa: CATSRDLVYEQYF

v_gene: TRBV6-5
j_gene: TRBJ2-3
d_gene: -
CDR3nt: TGTGCCAGCAGTGGGGGACAAGGCCAGTATTTT
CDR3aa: CASSGGQGQYF

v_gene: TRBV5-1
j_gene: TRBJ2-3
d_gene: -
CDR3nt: TGCGCCAGCAGCAACTCGCGAGACACAGATACGCAGTATTTT
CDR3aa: CASSNSRDTDTQYF

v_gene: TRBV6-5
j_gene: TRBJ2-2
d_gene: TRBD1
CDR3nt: TGTGCCAGCAGCTCCGGGACAGAGAACACCGGGGAGCTGTTTTTT
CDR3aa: CASSSGTENTGELFF

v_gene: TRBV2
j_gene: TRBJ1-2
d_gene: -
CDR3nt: TGTGCCAGCAGTGTGGGGACCAACTATGGCTACACCTTC
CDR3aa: CASSVGTNYGYTF

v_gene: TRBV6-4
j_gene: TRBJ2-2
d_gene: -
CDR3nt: TGTGCCAGCAGCGCCTCCCCGGGGACCGGGGAGCTGTTTTTT
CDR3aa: CASSASPGTGELFF

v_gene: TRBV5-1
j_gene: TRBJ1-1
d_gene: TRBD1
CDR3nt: TGCGCCAGCAGCCACGGATTGGGACAGGTCAGACCGAAGACTGAAGCTTTCTTT
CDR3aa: CASSHGLGQVRPKTEAFF

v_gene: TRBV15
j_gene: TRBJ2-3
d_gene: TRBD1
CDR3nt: TGTGCCACCAGCACCGACGACAGGGTCTCAGATACGCAGTATTTT
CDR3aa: CATSTDDRVSDTQYF

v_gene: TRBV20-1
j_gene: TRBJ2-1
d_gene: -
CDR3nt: TGCAGTGCTAGTGCTGCGAACGAGCAGTTCTTC
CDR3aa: CSASAANEQFF

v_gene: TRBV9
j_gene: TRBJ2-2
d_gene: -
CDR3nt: TGTGCCAGCAGCCCCGGGACGAGGGGCACACCCGGGGAGCTGTTTTTT
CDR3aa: CASSPGTRGTPGELFF

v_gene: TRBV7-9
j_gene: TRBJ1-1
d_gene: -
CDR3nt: TGTGCCAGCAGCTTAGGGTTCACCTTGAACACTGAAGCTTTCTTT
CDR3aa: CASSLGFTLNTEAFF

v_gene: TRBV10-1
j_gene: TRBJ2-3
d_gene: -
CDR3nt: TGCGCCAGCAGACCGGGCGGTCGTGATACGCAGTATTTT
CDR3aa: CASRPGGRDTQYF

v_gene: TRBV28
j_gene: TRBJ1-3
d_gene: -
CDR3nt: TGTGCCAGCAGTTTAAGCCCGGGAGGGGTAACCACCATATATTTT
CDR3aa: CASSLSPGGVTTIYF